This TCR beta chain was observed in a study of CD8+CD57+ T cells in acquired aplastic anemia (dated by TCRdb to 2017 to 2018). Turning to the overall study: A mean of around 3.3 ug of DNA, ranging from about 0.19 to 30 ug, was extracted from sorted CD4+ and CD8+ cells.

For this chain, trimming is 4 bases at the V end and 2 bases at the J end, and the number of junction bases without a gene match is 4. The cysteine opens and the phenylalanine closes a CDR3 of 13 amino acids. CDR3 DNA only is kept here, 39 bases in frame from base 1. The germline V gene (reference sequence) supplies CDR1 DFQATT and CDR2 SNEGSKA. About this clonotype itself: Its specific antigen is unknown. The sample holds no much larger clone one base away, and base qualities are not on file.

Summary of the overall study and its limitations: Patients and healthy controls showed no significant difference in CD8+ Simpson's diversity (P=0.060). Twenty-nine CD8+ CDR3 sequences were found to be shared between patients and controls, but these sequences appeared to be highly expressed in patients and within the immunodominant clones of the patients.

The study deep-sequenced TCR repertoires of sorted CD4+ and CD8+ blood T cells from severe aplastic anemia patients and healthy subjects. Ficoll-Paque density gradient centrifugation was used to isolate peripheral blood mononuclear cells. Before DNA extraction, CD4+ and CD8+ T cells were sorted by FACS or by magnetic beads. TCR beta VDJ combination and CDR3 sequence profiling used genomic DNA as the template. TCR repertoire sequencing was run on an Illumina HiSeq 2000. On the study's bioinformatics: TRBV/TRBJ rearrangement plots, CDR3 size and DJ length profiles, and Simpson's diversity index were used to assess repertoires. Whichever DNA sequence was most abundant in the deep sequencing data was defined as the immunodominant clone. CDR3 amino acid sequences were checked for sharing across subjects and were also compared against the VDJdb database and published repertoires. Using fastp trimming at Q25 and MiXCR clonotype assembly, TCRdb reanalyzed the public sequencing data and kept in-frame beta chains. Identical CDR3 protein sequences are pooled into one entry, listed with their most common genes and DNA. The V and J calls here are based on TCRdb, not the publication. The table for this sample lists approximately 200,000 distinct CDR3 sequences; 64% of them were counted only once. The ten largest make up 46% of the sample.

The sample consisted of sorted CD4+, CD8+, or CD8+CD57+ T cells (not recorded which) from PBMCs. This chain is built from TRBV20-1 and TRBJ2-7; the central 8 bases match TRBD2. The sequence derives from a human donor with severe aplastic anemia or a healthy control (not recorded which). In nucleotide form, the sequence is TGCAGTGCTACCACGGGACTAGCCTACGAGCAGTACTTC. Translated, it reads CSATTGLAYEQYF.